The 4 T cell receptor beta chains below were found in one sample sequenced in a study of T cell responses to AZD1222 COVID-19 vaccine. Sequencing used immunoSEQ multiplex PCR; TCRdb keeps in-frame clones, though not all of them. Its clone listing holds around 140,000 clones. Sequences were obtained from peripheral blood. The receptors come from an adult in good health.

This CDR3 reads CASSETGTSGNTIYF. For the CDR3, the DNA is TGTGCCAGCAGTGAAACAGGGACCTCTGGAAACACCATATATTTT. The rearrangement uses TRBV25-1 and TRBJ1-3, with D tentatively TRBD1 (6 bases). The germline V gene has CDR1 MGHDK and CDR2 SYGVNS. There are 15 residues in the CDR3. Trimming cost V 2 bases and J 0 bases, with 8 bases left between them.

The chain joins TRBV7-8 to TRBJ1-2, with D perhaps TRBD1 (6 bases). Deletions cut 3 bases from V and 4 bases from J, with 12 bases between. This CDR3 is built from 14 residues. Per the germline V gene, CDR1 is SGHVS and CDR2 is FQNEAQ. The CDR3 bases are TGTGCCAGCAGCTTGGGGGGCCTCGGCTATGGCTACACCTTC. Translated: CASSLGGLGYGYTF.

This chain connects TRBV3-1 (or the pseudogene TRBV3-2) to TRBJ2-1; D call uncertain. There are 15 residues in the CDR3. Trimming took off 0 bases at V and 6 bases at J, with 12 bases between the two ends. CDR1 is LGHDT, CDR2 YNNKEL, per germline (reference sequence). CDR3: CASSQEMVGINEQFF. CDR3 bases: TGTGCCAGCAGCCAAGAAATGGTGGGGATCAATGAGCAGTTCTTC.

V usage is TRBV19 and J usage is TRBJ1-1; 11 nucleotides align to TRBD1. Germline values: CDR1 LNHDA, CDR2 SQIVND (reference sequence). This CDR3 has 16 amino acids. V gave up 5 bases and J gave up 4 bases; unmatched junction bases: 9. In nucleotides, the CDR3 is TGTGCCAGTAGTCTCGGACAGGGGGCCGGTGGCACTGAAGCTTTCTTT. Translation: CASSLGQGAGGTEAFF.